This T cell receptor (beta chain) stems from a study of blood T cell repertoires in COVID-19. Whole-study context: COVID-19 samples collected from the United States, Italy and Spain covered acute and convalescent phases.

As originally analysed: Reference gene primer amplification gave nucleated cell count estimates. Sequencing was performed with immunoSEQ multiplex PCR; in TCRdb, only in-frame clones are kept and a portion is missing. V and J calls and clone size are given by that table; D and trimming were obtained from the DNA. The sample has some 290,000 clones; around 89% are singletons. The Seattle patients, enrolled during active infection, were followed longitudinally. Sequences were obtained from peripheral blood. The TCR comes from a woman aged 40 to 50 with COVID-19, enrolled during active disease.

CDR3 nucleotides: TGTGCCACCAGCGTACTAAGCGGTCAAGAGACCCAGTACTTC. It encodes CATSVLSGQETQYF. The genes are TRBV15 and TRBJ2-5, with TRBD2 as a possible D gene (5 bases). CDR1 is LNHNV and CDR2 is YYDKDF in the germline V gene (reference sequence). This CDR3 has 14 residues. Trimming took 5 bases from V and 2 from J, leaving 12 bases between them.